One TCR beta chain is described in this entry. The data were obtained in a study of blood T cell repertoires in COVID-19. This table comes from immunoSEQ multiplex PCR, and its TCRdb copy is limited to in-frame clones, with some not included. The top ten hold about 8.5% of the sample, which has under 150,000 clones, roughly 80% seen once. Per the germline V gene, CDR1 is LGHNA and CDR2 is YSLEER. This CDR3 has 17 residues. Between the trimmed V and J ends, which lost 2 bases and 0 bases, there was a span of 17 bases. The chain joins TRBV4-3 to TRBJ2-7; a possible D gene is TRBD2 (6 bases). The material sequenced was peripheral blood. The origin of this receptor is a woman aged 40-49 years with acute or convalescent COVID-19. The CDR3 sequence is CASSQQVEPGGSYEQYF. The CDR3 nucleotides are TGCGCCAGCAGCCAACAAGTTGAACCCGGGGGCTCCTACGAGCAGTACTTC.